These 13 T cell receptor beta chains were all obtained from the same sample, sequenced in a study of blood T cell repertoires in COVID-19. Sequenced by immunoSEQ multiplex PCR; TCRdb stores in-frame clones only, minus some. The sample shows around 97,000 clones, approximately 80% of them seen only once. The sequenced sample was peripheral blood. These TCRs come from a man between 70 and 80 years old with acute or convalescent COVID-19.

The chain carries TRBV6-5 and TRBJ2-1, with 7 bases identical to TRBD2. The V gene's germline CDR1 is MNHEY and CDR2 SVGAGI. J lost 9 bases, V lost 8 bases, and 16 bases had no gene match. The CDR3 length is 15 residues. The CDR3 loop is CASFTGTGGFSEQFF. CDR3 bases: TGTGCCAGCTTTACGGGTACCGGGGGGTTTAGTGAGCAGTTCTTC.

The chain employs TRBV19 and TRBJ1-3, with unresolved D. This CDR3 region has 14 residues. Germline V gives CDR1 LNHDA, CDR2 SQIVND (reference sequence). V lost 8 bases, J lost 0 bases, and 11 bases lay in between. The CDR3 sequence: CASSQISSGNTIYF. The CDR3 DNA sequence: TGTGCCAGTTCACAAATCAGCTCTGGAAACACCATATATTTT.

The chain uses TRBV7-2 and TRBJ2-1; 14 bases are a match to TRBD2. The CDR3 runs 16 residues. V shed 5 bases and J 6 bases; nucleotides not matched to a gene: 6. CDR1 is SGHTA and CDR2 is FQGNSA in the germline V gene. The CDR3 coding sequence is TGTGCCAGCAGCCTGGGACTAGCGGGGGTGCGCAATGAGCAGTTCTTC. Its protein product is CASSLGLAGVRNEQFF.

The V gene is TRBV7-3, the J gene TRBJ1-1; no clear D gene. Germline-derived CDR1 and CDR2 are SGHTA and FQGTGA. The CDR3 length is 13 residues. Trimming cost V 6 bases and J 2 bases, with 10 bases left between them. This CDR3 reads CASRFAVNTEAFF. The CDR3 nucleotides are TGTGCCAGCAGGTTCGCAGTAAACACTGAAGCTTTCTTT.

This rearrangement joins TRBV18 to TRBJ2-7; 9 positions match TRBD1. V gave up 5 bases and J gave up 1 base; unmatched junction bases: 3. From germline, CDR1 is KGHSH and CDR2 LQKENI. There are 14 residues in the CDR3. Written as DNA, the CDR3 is TGTGCCAGCTCAGCCGACAGGGGGTCCTACGAGCAGTACTTC. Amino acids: CASSADRGSYEQYF.

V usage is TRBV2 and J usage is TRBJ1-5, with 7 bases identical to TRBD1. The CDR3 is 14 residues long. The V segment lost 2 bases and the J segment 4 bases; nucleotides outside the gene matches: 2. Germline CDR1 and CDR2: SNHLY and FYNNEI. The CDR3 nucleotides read TGTGCCAGCAGTGAACGGGACAGAAATCAGCCCCAGCATTTT. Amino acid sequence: CASSERDRNQPQHF.

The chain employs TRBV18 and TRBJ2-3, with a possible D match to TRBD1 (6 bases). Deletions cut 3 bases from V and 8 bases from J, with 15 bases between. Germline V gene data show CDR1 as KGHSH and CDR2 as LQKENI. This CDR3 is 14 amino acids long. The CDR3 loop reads CASSPPHRDGTQYF. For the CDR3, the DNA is TGTGCCAGCTCACCCCCTCACAGGGACGGTACGCAGTATTTT.

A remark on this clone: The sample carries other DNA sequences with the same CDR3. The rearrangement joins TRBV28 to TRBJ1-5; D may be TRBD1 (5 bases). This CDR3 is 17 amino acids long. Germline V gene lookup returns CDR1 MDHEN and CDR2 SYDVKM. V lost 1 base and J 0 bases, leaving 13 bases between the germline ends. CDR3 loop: CASSLYGQGNSNQPQHF. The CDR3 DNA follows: TGTGCCAGCAGTTTATACGGGCAGGGAAATAGCAATCAGCCCCAGCATTTT. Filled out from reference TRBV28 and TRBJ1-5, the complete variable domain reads DVKVTQSSRYLVKRTGEKVFLECVQDMDHENMFWYRQDPGLGLRLIYFSYDVKMKEKGDIPEGYSVSREKKERFSLILESASTNQTSMYLCASSLYGQGNSNQPQHFGDGTRLSIL.

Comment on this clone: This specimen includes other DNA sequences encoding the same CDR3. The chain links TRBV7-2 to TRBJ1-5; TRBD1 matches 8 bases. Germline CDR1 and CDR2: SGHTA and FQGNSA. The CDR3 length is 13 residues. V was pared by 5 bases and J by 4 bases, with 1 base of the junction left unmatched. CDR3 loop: CASSRQGNQPQHF. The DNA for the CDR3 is TGTGCCAGCAGCAGACAGGGGAATCAGCCCCAGCATTTT.

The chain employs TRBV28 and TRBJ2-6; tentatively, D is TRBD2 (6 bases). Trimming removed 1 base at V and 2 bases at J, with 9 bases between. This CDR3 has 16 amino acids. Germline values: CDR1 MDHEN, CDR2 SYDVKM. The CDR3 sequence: CASSLLGEAGANVLTF. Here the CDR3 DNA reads TGTGCCAGCAGTTTATTAGGGGAGGCTGGGGCCAACGTCCTGACTTTC. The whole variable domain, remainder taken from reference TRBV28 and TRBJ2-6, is DVKVTQSSRYLVKRTGEKVFLECVQDMDHENMFWYRQDPGLGLRLIYFSYDVKMKEKGDIPEGYSVSREKKERFSLILESASTNQTSMYLCASSLLGEAGANVLTFGAGSRLTVL.

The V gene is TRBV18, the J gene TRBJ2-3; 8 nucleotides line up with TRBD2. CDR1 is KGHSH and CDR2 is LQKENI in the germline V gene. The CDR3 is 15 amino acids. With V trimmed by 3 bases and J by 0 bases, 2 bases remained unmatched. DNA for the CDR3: TGTGCCAGCTCACCGGGACTAGTGAGCACAGATACGCAGTATTTT. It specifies CASSPGLVSTDTQYF.

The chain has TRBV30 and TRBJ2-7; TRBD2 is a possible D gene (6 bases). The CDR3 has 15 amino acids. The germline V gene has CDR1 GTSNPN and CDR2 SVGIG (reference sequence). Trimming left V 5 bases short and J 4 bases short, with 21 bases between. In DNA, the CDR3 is TGTGCCTGGTCTAATCGGGGGTCGGGAGTTTACGAGCAGTACTTC. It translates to CAWSNRGSGVYEQYF.

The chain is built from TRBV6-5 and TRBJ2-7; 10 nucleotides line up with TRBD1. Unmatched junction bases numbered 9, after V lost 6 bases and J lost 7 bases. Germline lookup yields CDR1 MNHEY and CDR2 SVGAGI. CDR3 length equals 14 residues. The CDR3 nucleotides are TGTGCCAGCAGGCGGGACAGGGGATCGCGGGAGCAGTACTTC. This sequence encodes CASRRDRGSREQYF.